This T cell receptor beta chain was obtained from a study of radiotherapy plus CTLA-4 blockade in lung cancer. Overall study context: An objective response was seen in about a sixth of patients, and disease control in about 30%.

As to this clone: Its antigen is undetermined.

The CDR3 loop spans 18 amino acids. Germline-derived CDR1 and CDR2 are MNHNS and SASEGT. V trimming: 4 bases; J trimming: 3 bases; junction bases outside the gene matches: 14. Regarding the study as a whole: Some TCR clones had been derived from tumors. These clones expanded in peripheral blood after radiotherapy plus ipilimumab.

The method was immunoSEQ multiplex PCR; TCRdb's version includes in-frame clones alone and lacks a portion of them. This sample has about 120,000 clones; around 89% occur once, and the top ten carry about 7%. The receptor's source is a human donor with non-small cell lung cancer that progressed on radiotherapy plus ipilimumab. This chain joins TRBV6-1 and TRBJ2-3; 9 bases fit TRBD2. Sequencing was performed on peripheral blood, taken from a patient treated with radiotherapy plus ipilimumab. The CDR3 DNA follows: TGTGCCAGCAGTGTAGTTGCGGGAGGGACGGTTTCTACAGATACGCAGTATTTT. Translated: CASSVVAGGTVSTDTQYF.